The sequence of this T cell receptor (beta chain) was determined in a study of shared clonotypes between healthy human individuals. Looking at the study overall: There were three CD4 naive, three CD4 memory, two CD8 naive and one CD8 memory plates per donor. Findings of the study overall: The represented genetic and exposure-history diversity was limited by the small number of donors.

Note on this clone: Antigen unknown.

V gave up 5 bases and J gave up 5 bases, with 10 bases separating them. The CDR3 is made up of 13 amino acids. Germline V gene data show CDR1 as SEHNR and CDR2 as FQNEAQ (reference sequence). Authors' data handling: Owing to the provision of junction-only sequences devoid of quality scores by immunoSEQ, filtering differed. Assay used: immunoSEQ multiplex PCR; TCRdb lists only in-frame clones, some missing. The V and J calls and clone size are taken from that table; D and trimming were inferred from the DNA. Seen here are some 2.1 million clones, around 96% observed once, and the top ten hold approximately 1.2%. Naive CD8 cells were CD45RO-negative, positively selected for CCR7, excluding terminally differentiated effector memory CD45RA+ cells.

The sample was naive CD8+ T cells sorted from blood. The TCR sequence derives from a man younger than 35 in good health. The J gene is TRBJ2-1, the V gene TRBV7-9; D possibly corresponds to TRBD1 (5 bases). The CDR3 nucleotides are TGTGCCAGCAGCGCGACAGTTAACAATGAGCAGTTCTTC. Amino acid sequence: CASSATVNNEQFF.